This TCR beta chain was recovered during a study of regulatory T cells in long-lasting Graves disease. Ten or more counts support this clonotype. Construction of the TCR beta libraries employed iRepertoire HTBI primers in conjunction with Arm-PCR of CDR3 regions. TCRdb recomputed calls from the multiplex PCR reads with MiXCR, one row per CDR3 protein. This sample has approximately 470,000 distinct CDR3 sequences; around 15% occur once, and the top ten carry more than 10%. This sample's time point: newly diagnosed GD, antithyroid drugs for less than 3 months. Extracted PBMC RNA gave rise to the TCR library. These data were likewise used in another study, on T cells in Graves' hyperthyroidism and ophthalmopathy.

The receptor comes from a man aged 40-50 years with Graves disease. The material sequenced was peripheral blood mononuclear cells (PBMCs), taken at new diagnosis, from a patient treated with antithyroid drugs.

CDR3 bases: TGTGCCAGCAGTTTGGAGGGAGGCCGGAAGGTCGGGGAGCTGTTTTTT. Its protein product is CASSLEGGRKVGELFF. The chain recombines TRBV28 with TRBJ2-2; D may be TRBD2 (6 bases). Trimming took off 3 bases at V and 7 bases at J, with 18 bases between the two ends. CDR3 length equals 16 residues. The germline V gene encodes CDR1 MDHEN and CDR2 SYDVKM.